This T cell receptor (beta chain) was retrieved from a study of T cell responses to AZD1222 COVID-19 vaccine. Overall study results and limits: After the peak T cell response, and only then, were repertoires sampled. White British donors predominated, females outnumbered males, and clonal diversity was possibly underestimated. The study identified only five to seven AZD1222 recipients as seropositive at baseline. Spike-specific TCR breadth and depth grew following two AZD1222 doses.

As regards this clone: Antigen specificity is unknown.

Germline V lookup: CDR1 SGHRS, CDR2 YFSETQ. The ends were cut back, 2 bases at V and 1 base at J, with 6 bases in the middle. This CDR3 is 14 amino acids long. Profiling relied on immunoSEQ multiplex PCR, and the TCRdb table lists in-frame clones only, not all of them. The sample lists about 110,000 clones, 92% seen once, with approximately 1.2% in the top ten. The gene calls are TRBV5-1 and TRBJ2-2; the D gene is possibly TRBD1 (6 bases). The sample consisted of peripheral blood, taken on day 0 of AZD1222 vaccination. This sequence originates from an adult in good health. CDR3 sequence: CASSLQGNTGELFF. The CDR3 DNA sequence: TGCGCCAGCAGCTTACAGGGGAACACCGGGGAGCTGTTTTTT.